Presented here are 10 T cell receptor beta chains from one specimen sequenced in a study. The TRBV12-4/TRBJ1-2 clonotypes were amplified using barcode primers with ligated adaptors. TCRdb processed the multiplex PCR reads anew with MiXCR; each CDR3 protein has one entry. The sample shows about 430 distinct CDR3 sequences, more than 2.5% of them seen only once. Sequenced material: tumor-infiltrating naive CD4+ T cells sorted from the breast tumor. Subset meaning: naive CD4+ T cells, CD4+CD45RA+CD25-. The source is a female donor with breast cancer.

In this sample, this clonotype is medium-sized (0.01 to 0.1%). CDR3 sequence: CASSFQSGYYGYTF. The CDR3 region has the DNA TGTGCCAGCAGTTTCCAATCAGGGTACTATGGCTACACCTTC. V usage is TRBV12-3 or TRBV12-4 and J usage is TRBJ1-2; tentatively, D is TRBD1 (5 bases). The CDR3 is 14 residues long. The V end was cut by 3 bases, the J end by 3 bases, with 11 bases between.

By its share, this clonotype is medium-sized. The genes are TRBV12-3 or TRBV12-4 and TRBJ1-2; D unresolved. V was trimmed by 2 bases and J by 3 bases, leaving 13 bases between them. The CDR3 runs 15 residues. Here the CDR3 reads CASSLRRVIDYGYTF. In DNA form, the CDR3 reads TGTGCCAGCAGTTTAAGGAGGGTAATTGACTATGGCTACACCTTC.

This clonotype was picked up many times. The chain recombines TRBV12-3 or TRBV12-4 with TRBJ1-2, with D unresolved. The CDR3 consists of 14 residues. Trimming cost V 0 bases and J 4 bases, with 9 bases left between them. The CDR3 sequence: CASSLARVIYGYTF. The DNA for the CDR3 is TGTGCCAGCAGTTTAGCGCGGGTGATCTATGGCTACACCTTC.

This clonotype was seen many times. The V call is TRBV12-3 or TRBV12-4, the J call TRBJ1-2, with a tentative D call TRBD1 (5 bases). Trimming shortened V by 7 bases and J by 8 bases, and 11 bases separated the two germline ends. CDR3 length: 11 amino acids. CDR3 sequence reads: CASTDRSGYTF. The CDR3 region has the DNA TGTGCCAGCACAGACAGATCCGGCTACACCTTC.

The V call is TRBV12-3 or TRBV12-4, the J call TRBJ1-2, with D maybe TRBD1 (5 bases). The CDR3 runs to 13 residues. Trimming cost V 10 bases and J 4 bases, with 16 bases left between them. CDR3 residues: CANRLTVSYGYTF. The CDR3 DNA follows: TGTGCCAACAGGTTGACAGTCTCCTATGGCTACACCTTC.

In this sample, this clonotype is medium-sized (0.01 to 0.1%). V gene TRBV12-3 or TRBV12-4 combines with J gene TRBJ1-2, with 7 positions matching TRBD1. Losses at the gene ends were 5 bases for V and 0 bases for J; bases not matched to a gene: 6. The CDR3 is 15 residues long. The DNA for the CDR3 is TGTGCCAGCAGTGACAGGGTACAAGCTAACTATGGCTACACCTTC. It translates to CASSDRVQANYGYTF.

This clonotype ranks as medium-sized. The chain recombines TRBV12-3 or TRBV12-4 with TRBJ1-2, with no clear D. The CDR3 consists of 13 residues. Trimming stripped 4 bases from V and 6 bases from J, with 12 bases between. CDR3 bases: TGTGCCAGCAGTTCTGGTGAAGCGGATGGCTACACCTTC. The encoded protein is CASSSGEADGYTF.

In its sample, this clonotype is medium-sized. This chain joins TRBV12-3 or TRBV12-4 and TRBJ1-2; D uncertain. The CDR3 contains 13 residues. V was shortened by 7 bases and J by 4 bases, with 13 bases between the two germline ends. The CDR3 spells CASTELGFYGYTF. The CDR3 coding sequence is TGTGCCAGCACCGAACTAGGGTTCTATGGCTACACCTTC.

This clonotype is medium-sized by share. V and J are TRBV12-3 or TRBV12-4 and TRBJ1-2; 7 positions match TRBD1. The CDR3 is made up of 13 amino acids. V was pared by 4 bases and J by 8 bases, with 7 bases of the junction left unmatched. CDR3 DNA: TGTGCCAGCAGTTCGACAGGGAGTCGCGGCTACACCTTC. Translating gives CASSSTGSRGYTF.

This clonotype was detected many times. The chain combines TRBV12-3 or TRBV12-4 with TRBJ1-2; D not resolved. The CDR3 consists of 16 residues. The V gene lost 6 bases and the J gene lost 1 base, with 18 bases spanning the gap. The chain's CDR3 is CASSLGGLQGNYGYTF. The CDR3 nucleotides are TGTGCCAGCAGCCTTGGTGGGCTCCAAGGTAACTATGGCTACACCTTC.